Following are 18 T cell receptor beta chains from one sample sequenced in a study of response to subunit inactivated influenza vaccine. In TCRdb, the RT-PCR reads were re-called with MiXCR into one record per CDR3 protein. The sample holds about 700,000 distinct CDR3 sequences; 12% to 15% are singletons and the top ten take less than 9%. This sample comprised PBMCs from blood, obtained 14 to 15 days before vaccination. The receptors stem from a man aged 45-60 years who received an inactivated influenza vaccine.

This clonotype was seen many times. CDR3 sequence reads: CAIRAGTAGGEQYF. The CDR3 DNA is TGTGCCATCAGGGCAGGGACAGCCGGGGGGGAGCAGTACTTC. The gene calls are TRBV10-3 and TRBJ2-7; perhaps D is TRBD1 or TRBD2 (7 bases each). CDR1 and CDR2 (germline): ENHRY, SYGVKD. The CDR3 loop spans 14 amino acids. The V and J ends lost 6 bases and 7 bases respectively, with 19 bases between them.

This clonotype was detected only a few times. The chain couples TRBV20-1 to TRBJ1-2, with 9 bases identical to TRBD1. The CDR3 is made up of 15 amino acids. The V segment lost 0 bases and the J segment 4 bases; nucleotides outside the gene matches: 6. Germline V gene data show CDR1 as DFQATT and CDR2 as SNEGSKA (reference sequence). The CDR3 reads CSARDPTGGGYGYTF. The CDR3 DNA reads TGCAGTGCTAGAGATCCCACAGGGGGCGGCTATGGCTACACCTTC.

This clonotype came up a few times. The V gene is TRBV28, the J gene TRBJ2-4, with D possibly being TRBD1 or TRBD2 (5 bases each). The germline V gene encodes CDR1 MDHEN and CDR2 SYDVKM. The CDR3 is 13 residues long. V gave up 2 bases and J gave up 13 bases, with 15 bases separating them. DNA for the CDR3: TGTGCCAGCAGTTTAGGGACGGCCTCCTGGCAGTACTTC. It translates to CASSLGTASWQYF.

In its sample, this clonotype was seen many times. The V call is TRBV12-3 or TRBV12-4, the J call TRBJ1-5; D uncertain. This CDR3 contains 14 residues. V lost 6 bases, J lost 0 bases, and 9 bases lay in between. CDR3 DNA sequence: TGTGCCAGCAGGGGCGGTTATAGCAATCAGCCCCAGCATTTT. Its protein is CASRGGYSNQPQHF.

The J gene is TRBJ1-5, the V gene TRBV28, with 9 bases lining up with TRBD1. V shed 4 bases, J shed 0 bases, and the junction held 7 bases outside the gene matches. In germline, CDR1 is MDHEN, CDR2 SYDVKM. This CDR3 has 17 residues. The CDR3 DNA follows: TGTGCCAGCAGTTCTGGACAGGGGCCTTATAGCAATCAGCCCCAGCATTTT. This translates into CASSSGQGPYSNQPQHF.

This clonotype was found a few times. The rearrangement uses TRBV10-2 and TRBJ1-4; D remains ambiguous. The germline V and J ends were trimmed by 2 bases and 7 bases, with 2 bases remaining between them. Germline assignment: CDR1 WSHSY and CDR2 SAAADI. The CDR3 has 11 amino acids. The CDR3 spells CASSESEKLFF. The DNA of the CDR3 is TGCGCCAGCAGTGAGAGTGAAAAACTGTTTTTT.

The gene calls are TRBV25-1 and TRBJ2-2; 8 bases align to TRBD1. The CDR3 runs 17 residues. After removal of 6 bases from V and 1 base from J, the junction contained 10 bases not matched to a gene. From germline, CDR1 is MGHDK and CDR2 SYGVNS. The CDR3 spells CASRPTAGTGNTGELFF. The CDR3 coding sequence is TGTGCCAGCAGGCCCACGGCCGGGACAGGGAACACCGGGGAGCTGTTTTTT.

The sample holds many counts of this clonotype. The rearrangement uses TRBV5-1 and TRBJ1-1, with TRBD1 as a possible D gene (6 bases). CDR3 length equals 14 residues. Trimming left V 4 bases short and J 2 bases short, with 12 bases between. The germline gives CDR1 SGHRS, CDR2 YFSETQ. The CDR3 nucleotides read TGCGCCAGCAGCACGGGACAAAAAAACACTGAAGCTTTCTTT. Its protein product is CASSTGQKNTEAFF.

This clonotype has more than one count but fewer than ten. The chain couples TRBV20-1 to TRBJ2-1, with D uncertain. The germline V gene encodes CDR1 DFQATT and CDR2 SNEGSKA (reference sequence). The CDR3 is 15 amino acids. Between the trimmed V and J ends, which lost 6 bases and 1 base, there was a span of 16 bases. CDR3 residues: CSASTGQTSYNEQFF. The CDR3 DNA sequence: TGCAGTGCCAGCACGGGCCAGACTTCCTACAATGAGCAGTTCTTC.

The chain has TRBV6-5 and TRBJ2-6; possible D gene TRBD1, 6 bases. Trimming left V 4 bases short and J 1 base short, with 17 bases between. CDR1 MNHEY and CDR2 SVGAGI come from the germline V gene. The CDR3 loop spans 18 amino acids. CDR3 bases: TGTGCCAGCAGTTTACAGGGAACAACCCTATCTGGGGCCAACGTCCTGACTTTC. Encoded protein: CASSLQGTTLSGANVLTF.

The CDR3 is CASRITTGTGYNEQFF. CDR3 in DNA: TGTGCCAGCAGGATAACCACCGGGACAGGGTACAATGAGCAGTTCTTC. V and J are TRBV12-3 or TRBV12-4 and TRBJ2-1; 9 bases are a match to TRBD1. This CDR3 has 16 residues. Trimming cost V 6 bases and J 4 bases; bases outside gene matches: 10.

This clonotype was seen more than once but under ten times. The chain couples TRBV7-2 to TRBJ2-7; 9 bases fit TRBD1. This CDR3 is 14 amino acids long. V shed 1 base, J shed 7 bases, and the junction held 5 bases outside the gene matches. From germline, CDR1 is SGHTA and CDR2 FQGNSA. The CDR3 sequence: CASSLVGQGWEQYF. In DNA form, the CDR3 reads TGTGCCAGCAGCTTAGTCGGACAGGGGTGGGAGCAGTACTTC.

The chain recombines TRBV5-1 with TRBJ1-1, with 8 bases lining up with TRBD1. This CDR3 has 13 amino acids. Germline loops: CDR1 SGHRS, CDR2 YFSETQ. V lost 4 bases, J lost 8 bases, and 7 bases stayed unmatched. Written as DNA, the CDR3 is TGCGCCAGCAGCGCATTTGACAGGGGAGAAGCTTTCTTT. This codes for CASSAFDRGEAFF.

V is TRBV7-9 and J is TRBJ2-7, with 9 bases that match TRBD1. The germline gives CDR1 SEHNR, CDR2 FQNEAQ (reference sequence). V lost 2 bases and J lost 13; bases outside the gene matches: 15. This CDR3 has 15 residues. Here the CDR3 reads CASSLFRDREGAFYF. DNA for the CDR3: TGTGCCAGCAGCTTATTCCGGGACAGGGAAGGGGCATTCTACTTC.

The V gene is TRBV6-4, the J gene TRBJ2-5; 8 bases agree with TRBD1. The CDR3 is made up of 15 amino acids. In germline, CDR1 is MRHNA, CDR2 SNTAGT. Losses at the gene ends were 5 bases for V and 4 bases for J; bases not matched to a gene: 9. DNA of the CDR3: TGTGCCAGCAGTAAGACAGGGGTCATTTCAGAGACCCAGTACTTC. Translated: CASSKTGVISETQYF.

This clonotype has only a few counts. The genes are TRBV6-2 or TRBV6-3 and TRBJ1-2; D may be TRBD1 (5 bases). CDR1 and CDR2 from the germline V gene are MNHEY and SVGEGT. The V gene lost 6 bases and the J gene lost 9 bases, with 14 bases spanning the gap. The CDR3 covers 12 residues. This chain's CDR3 is CASRTDTGSYTF. In DNA, the CDR3 is TGTGCCAGCAGAACAGACACAGGCAGCTACACCTTC.

This clonotype was found a few times. This rearrangement joins TRBV29-1 to TRBJ2-4, with 14 bases lining up with TRBD2. The CDR3 sequence is 15 residues long. Germline CDR1 and CDR2: SQVTM and ANQGSEA. V shed 3 bases and J 6 bases; nucleotides not matched to a gene: 4. The CDR3 bases are TGCAGCGTTGATGGGACTAGCGGGAGTGGAAACATTCAGTACTTC. This encodes CSVDGTSGSGNIQYF.

The chain carries TRBV11-3 and TRBJ2-1, with D perhaps TRBD1 (5 bases). CDR1 SGHNT and CDR2 YENEEA come from the germline V gene. The CDR3 has 14 residues. Trimming stripped 3 bases from V and 7 bases from J, with 13 bases between. The CDR3, as DNA: TGTGCCAGCAGCTTGGCAGGGAAGTGGAATGAGCAGTTCTTC. Translated: CASSLAGKWNEQFF.